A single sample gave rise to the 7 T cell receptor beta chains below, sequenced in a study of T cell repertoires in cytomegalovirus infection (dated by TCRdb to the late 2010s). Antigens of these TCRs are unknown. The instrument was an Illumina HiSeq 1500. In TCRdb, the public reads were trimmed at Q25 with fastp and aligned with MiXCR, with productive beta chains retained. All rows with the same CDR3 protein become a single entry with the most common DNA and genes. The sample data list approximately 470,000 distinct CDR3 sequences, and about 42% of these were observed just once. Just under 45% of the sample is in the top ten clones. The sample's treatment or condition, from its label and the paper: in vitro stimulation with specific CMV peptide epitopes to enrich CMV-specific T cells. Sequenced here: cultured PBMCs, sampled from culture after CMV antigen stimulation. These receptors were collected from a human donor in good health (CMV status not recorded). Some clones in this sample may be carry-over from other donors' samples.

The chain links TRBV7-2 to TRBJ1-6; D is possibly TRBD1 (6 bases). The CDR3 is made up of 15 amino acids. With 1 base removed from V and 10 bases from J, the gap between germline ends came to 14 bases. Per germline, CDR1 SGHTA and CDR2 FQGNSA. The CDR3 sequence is CASSLEGRGGSPLHF. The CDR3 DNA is TGTGCCAGCAGCTTAGAGGGCAGGGGAGGCTCACCCCTCCACTTT.

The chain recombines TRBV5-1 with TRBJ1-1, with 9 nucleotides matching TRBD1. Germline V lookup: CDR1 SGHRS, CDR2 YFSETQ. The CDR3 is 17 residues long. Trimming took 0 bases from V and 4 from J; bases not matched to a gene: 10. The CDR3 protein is CASSLGQGGPLGTEAFF. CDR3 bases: TGCGCCAGCAGCTTGGGACAGGGGGGACCGTTGGGCACTGAAGCTTTCTTT.

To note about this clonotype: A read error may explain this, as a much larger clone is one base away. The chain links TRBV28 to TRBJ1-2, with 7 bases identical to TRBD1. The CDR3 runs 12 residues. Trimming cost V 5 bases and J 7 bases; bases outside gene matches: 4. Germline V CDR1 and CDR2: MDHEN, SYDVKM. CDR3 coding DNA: TGTGCCAGCAGTCCCCACAGGGGTGGCTACACCTTC. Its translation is CASSPHRGGYTF.

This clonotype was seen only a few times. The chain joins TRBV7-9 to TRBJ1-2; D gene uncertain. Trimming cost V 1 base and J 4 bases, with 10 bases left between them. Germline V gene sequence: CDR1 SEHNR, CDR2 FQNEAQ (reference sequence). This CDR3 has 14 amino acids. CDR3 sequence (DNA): TGTGCCAGCAGCTTAGATGGGAGCGTCTATGGCTACACCTTC. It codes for CASSLDGSVYGYTF. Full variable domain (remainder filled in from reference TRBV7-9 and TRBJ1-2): DTGVSQNPRHKITKRGQNVTFRCDPISEHNRLYWYRQTLGQGPEFLTYFQNEAQLEKSRLLSDRFSAERPKGSFSTLEIQRTEQGDSAMYLCASSLDGSVYGYTFGSGTRLTVV.

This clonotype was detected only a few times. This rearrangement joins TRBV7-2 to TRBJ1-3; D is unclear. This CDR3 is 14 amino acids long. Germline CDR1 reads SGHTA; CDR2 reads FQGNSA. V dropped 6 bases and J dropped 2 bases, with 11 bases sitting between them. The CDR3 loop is CASSRSGTGNTIYF. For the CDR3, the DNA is TGTGCCAGCAGTCGAAGCGGGACTGGAAACACCATATATTTT.

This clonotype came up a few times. The CDR3 nucleotides read TGTGCCAGCAGCTTGGACGTAGCGGCGAGCACAGATACGCAGTATTTT. Translation: CASSLDVAASTDTQYF. The chain uses TRBV5-4 and TRBJ2-3, with D possibly being TRBD2 (6 bases). CDR1 is SGHNT and CDR2 is YYREEE in the germline V gene (reference sequence). V was pared by 0 bases and J by 0 bases, with 11 bases between. The CDR3 loop spans 16 amino acids.

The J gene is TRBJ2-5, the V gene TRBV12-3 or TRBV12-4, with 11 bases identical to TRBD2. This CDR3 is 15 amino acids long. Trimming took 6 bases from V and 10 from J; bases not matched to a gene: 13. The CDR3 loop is CASRAGTSGAWNQYF. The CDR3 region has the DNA TGTGCCAGCAGAGCCGGGACTAGCGGCGCGTGGAACCAGTACTTC.